This T cell receptor (beta chain) was retrieved from a study of cytomegalovirus exposure and HLA in healthy donors. Use of 60 Vbeta and 13 Jbeta primers characterized the PCR. Profiled with immunoSEQ multiplex PCR; TCRdb holds only in-frame clones, not every one. The table includes about 120,000 clones, around 62% detected once. This clone showed up just a few times. Its antigen is still unknown. Germline lookup yields CDR1 LNHNV and CDR2 YYDKDF (reference sequence). This CDR3 contains 15 residues. The junction had 0 bases not matched to a gene; V was cut back by 1 base and J by 1 base. General study results and limits: For presence/absence analyses, sequencing depth was assumed to be roughly uniform across donors. Productive rates of about 87% or about 30% were seen for most TCR beta V segments in an earlier analysis.

Sequenced sample: PBMCs. The clonotype was recovered from a woman aged 40-49 years in good health and CMV-seropositive. The chain couples TRBV15 to TRBJ2-1; 8 bases map to TRBD2. CDR3 amino acids: CATSRVAGSYNEQFF. The CDR3 region has the DNA TGTGCCACCAGCAGAGTAGCGGGGTCCTACAATGAGCAGTTCTTC.